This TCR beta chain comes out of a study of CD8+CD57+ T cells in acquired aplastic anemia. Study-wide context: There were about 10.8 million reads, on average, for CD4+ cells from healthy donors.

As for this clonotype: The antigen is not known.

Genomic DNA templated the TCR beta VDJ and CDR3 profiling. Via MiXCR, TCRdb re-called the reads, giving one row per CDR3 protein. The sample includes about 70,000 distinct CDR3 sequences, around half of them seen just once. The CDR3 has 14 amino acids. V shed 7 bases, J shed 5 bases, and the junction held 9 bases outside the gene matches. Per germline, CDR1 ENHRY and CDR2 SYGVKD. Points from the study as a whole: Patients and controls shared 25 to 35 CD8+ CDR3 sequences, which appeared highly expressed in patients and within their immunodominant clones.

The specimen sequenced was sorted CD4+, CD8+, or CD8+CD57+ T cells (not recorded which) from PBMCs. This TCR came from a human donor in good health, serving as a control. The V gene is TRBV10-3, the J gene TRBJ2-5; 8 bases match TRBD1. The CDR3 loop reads CAITGDRGTETQYF. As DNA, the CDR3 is TGTGCCATCACCGGAGACAGGGGCACGGAGACCCAGTACTTC.